These T cell receptor beta chains were read from a single sample in a study of blood T cells in healthy people across ages. TCRdb reanalysed the 5' RACE reads using MiXCR and keeps one entry per CDR3 protein. The top ten hold approximately 3.7% of the sample, which has about 800,000 distinct CDR3 sequences, 20% to 30% seen once. These data are also associated with another study on T cells of mothers and their children.

Input material: blood. The receptors here all came from a boy aged 5 to 17 in good health. Each CDR3 is given with its conserved first and last residue. Fields, in order: V gene, J gene, CDR3 protein.

TRBV7-8	TRBJ2-5	CASSLKGQGITVVF
TRBV7-2	TRBJ2-7	CASSLGGLAGEQYF
TRBV20-1	TRBJ2-7	CSARSVMGSYEQYF
TRBV28	TRBJ2-7	CASSLTGVVSYEQYF
TRBV12-3/TRBV12-4	TRBJ2-7	CASSRQISSYEQYF
TRBV29-1	TRBJ2-3	CSVGYRGSTDTQYF
TRBV6-5	TRBJ1-1	CASSVDGANTEAFF
TRBV20-1	TRBJ2-5	CSASDGLTRTQYF
TRBV2	TRBJ1-5	CASSEQGQWQPQHF
TRBV29-1	TRBJ1-2	CSVDREGDYGYTF
TRBV7-9	TRBJ2-1	CASSPTRDRVYNEQFF
TRBV6-2/TRBV6-3	TRBJ2-7	CASRNPSGKYEQYF
TRBV27	TRBJ1-5	CASSLSAGGNQPQHF
TRBV6-2/TRBV6-3	TRBJ2-7	CASSGQEDLKNYEQYF
TRBV7-8	.	CASSLGEAVSYEQYF
TRBV20-1	TRBJ2-4	CSARQGQNIQYF
TRBV29-1	TRBJ2-5	CSVGGTGGGQETQYF
TRBV7-9	TRBJ1-2	CASSLASGSYTF
TRBV28	TRBJ1-2	CASSPFPRNGYTF
TRBV20-1	TRBJ1-1	CSASVRVYYTEAFF
TRBV29-1	TRBJ2-5	CSGRLADQETQYF
TRBV6-5	TRBJ1-2	CAGSYALDRGYGYTF
TRBV4-2	TRBJ2-5	CASSQEGGKTQYF
TRBV6-2/TRBV6-3	TRBJ1-4	CASLPKRTSREKLFF
TRBV2	TRBJ1-5	CASSDTAGNQPQHF
TRBV25-1	TRBJ2-1	CASSESIGGGTGASYEQFF
TRBV6-1	TRBJ2-3	CASSEAVTVSDTQYF
TRBV20-1	TRBJ2-3	CSAWTGFSTDTQYF
TRBV12-3/TRBV12-4	TRBJ1-2	CASSSNPQGLSYGYTF
TRBV28	TRBJ2-3	CASSQGQLTTDTQYF
TRBV7-9	TRBJ1-1	CASSLAGTGMNTEAFF
TRBV6-6	TRBJ2-7	CASSYTGGGTPYEQYF
TRBV3-1	TRBJ2-7	CASSLTGQVGNEQYF
TRBV12-3/TRBV12-4	TRBJ2-1	CVSTTGIGEQFF
TRBV28	TRBJ2-3	CASSLLRGAATDTQYF
TRBV11-1	TRBJ2-7	CASSLPGTGATYEQYF
TRBV13	TRBJ2-3	CASSSFQGRSTDTQYF
TRBV5-6	TRBJ2-5	CASSMRRETQYF
TRBV11-2	TRBJ2-5	CASRPTSGAETQYF
TRBV11-2	TRBJ1-1	CASSLDRSGGTEAFF
TRBV27	TRBJ2-7	CASSLSRVSYEQYF
TRBV11-3	TRBJ2-5	CASSLDSLETQYF
TRBV7-3	TRBJ1-2	CASSSLVAFPALF
TRBV7-2	TRBJ1-2	CASSLRQGNYGYTF
TRBV3-1	TRBJ2-1	CASSRRTRTTNEQFF
TRBV2	TRBJ1-4	CASTKVGTNEKLFF
TRBV20-1	TRBJ2-6	CSGTASSGANVLTF
TRBV3-1	TRBJ2-1	CASSPTSGIYNEQFF
TRBV12-3/TRBV12-4	TRBJ2-7	CASSLAGPGQYF
TRBV12-3/TRBV12-4	TRBJ1-2	CASSSLGGTLGYTF
TRBV11-2	TRBJ2-7	CASSFRSGGTATNEQYF
TRBV4-3	TRBJ2-3	CASSQDIRGSDTQYF
TRBV20-1	TRBJ2-5	CSAPRGREETQYF